The rows below give T cell receptor beta chains drawn from one sample of a study of blood T cell repertoires in COVID-19. Data came from immunoSEQ multiplex PCR; TCRdb stores just in-frame clones and leaves some out. The sample records about 210,000 clones, approximately 78% being singletons. Sample: peripheral blood. The receptors shown here come from a woman between 70 and 85 years old with COVID-19, enrolled during active disease. Each CDR3 is given without its conserved first and last residue.

V	CDR3
TRBV5-1	ASSLGYPQETQY
TRBV5-1	ASSWGTGANTEAF
TRBV11-2	ASSSAAGVFYEQF
TRBV5-1	ASSLGFAGASADTQY
TRBV28	ASSFTGKNTEAF
TRBV7-3	ASSLGREYNEQF
TRBV6-6	ASSYQAGEGDEQY
TRBV29-1	SVEKGAGTEAF
TRBV28	ASGQGFRKLF
TRBV2	ASSEERAATEAF
TRBV9	ASSVGQMGLAVNEQF
TRBV27	ASSRHETGKTSPLH
TRBV6-5	ASSTGGGSNQPQH
TRBV24-1	ATQSSRGYGYT
TRBV9	ASSVRSGTLPAGELF
TRBV29-1	SVGGGKGSYNEQF
TRBV3-1/TRBV3-2	ASSRGTGTEAF
TRBV19	ASTESGSSDTQY
TRBV29-1	SVEDRFVSYNEQF
TRBV5-1	ASSQQGFEKLF
TRBV18	ASSPEERQPQH
TRBV7-2	ASSPGGRENQPQH